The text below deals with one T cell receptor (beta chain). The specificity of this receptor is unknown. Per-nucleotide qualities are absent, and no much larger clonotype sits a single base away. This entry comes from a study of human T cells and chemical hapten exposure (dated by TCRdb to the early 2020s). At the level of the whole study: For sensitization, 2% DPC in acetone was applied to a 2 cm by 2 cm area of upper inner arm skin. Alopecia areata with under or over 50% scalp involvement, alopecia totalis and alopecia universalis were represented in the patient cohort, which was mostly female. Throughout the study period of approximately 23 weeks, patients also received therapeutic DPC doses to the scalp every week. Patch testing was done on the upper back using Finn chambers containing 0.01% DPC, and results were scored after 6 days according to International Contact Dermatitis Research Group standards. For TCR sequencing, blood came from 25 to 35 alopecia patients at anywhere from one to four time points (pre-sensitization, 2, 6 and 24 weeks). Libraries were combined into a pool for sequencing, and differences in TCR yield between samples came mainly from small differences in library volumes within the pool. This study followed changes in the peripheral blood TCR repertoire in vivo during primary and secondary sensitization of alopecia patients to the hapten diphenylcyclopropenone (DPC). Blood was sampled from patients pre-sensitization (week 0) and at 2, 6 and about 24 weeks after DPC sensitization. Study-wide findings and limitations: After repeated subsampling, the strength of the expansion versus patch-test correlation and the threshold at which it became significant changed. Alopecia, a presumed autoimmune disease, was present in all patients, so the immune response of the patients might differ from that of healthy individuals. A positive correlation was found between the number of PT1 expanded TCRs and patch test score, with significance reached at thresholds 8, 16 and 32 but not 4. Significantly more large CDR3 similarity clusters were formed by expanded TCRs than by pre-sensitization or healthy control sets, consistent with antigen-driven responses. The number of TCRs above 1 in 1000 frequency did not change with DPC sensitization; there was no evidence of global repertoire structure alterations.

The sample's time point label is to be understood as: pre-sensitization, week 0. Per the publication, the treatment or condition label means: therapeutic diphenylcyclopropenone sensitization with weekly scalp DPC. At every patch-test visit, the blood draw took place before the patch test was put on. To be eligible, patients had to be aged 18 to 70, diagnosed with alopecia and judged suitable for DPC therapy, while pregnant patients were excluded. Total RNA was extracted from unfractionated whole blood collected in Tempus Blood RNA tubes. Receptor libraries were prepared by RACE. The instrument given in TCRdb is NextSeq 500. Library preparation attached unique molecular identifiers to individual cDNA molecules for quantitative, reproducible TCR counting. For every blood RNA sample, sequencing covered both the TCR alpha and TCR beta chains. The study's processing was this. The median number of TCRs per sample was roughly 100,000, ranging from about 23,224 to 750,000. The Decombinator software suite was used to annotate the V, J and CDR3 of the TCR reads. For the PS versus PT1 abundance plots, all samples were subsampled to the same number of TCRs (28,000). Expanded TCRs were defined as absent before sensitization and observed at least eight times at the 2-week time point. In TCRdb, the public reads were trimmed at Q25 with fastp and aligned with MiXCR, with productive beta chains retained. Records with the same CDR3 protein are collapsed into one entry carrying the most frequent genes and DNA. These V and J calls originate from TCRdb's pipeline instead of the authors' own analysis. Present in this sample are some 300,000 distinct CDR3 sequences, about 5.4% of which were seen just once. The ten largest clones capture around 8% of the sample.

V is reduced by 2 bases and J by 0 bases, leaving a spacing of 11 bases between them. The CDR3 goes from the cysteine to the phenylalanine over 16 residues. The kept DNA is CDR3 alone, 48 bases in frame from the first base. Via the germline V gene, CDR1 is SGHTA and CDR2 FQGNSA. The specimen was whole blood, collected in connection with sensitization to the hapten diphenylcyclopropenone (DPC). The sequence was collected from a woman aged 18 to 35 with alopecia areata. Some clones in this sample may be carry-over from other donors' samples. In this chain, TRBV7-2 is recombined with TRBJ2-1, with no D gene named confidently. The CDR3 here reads CASSLSMKSSYNEQFF. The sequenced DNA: TGTGCCAGCAGCTTAAGCATGAAAAGCTCCTACAATGAGCAGTTCTTC.